The next 15 T cell receptor beta chains were all read from a single sample in a study of blood T cell repertoires in COVID-19. Clones were sequenced by immunoSEQ multiplex PCR, and TCRdb holds only the in-frame ones, with some missing. Of roughly 240,000 clones listed, roughly 86% are singletons. Sequencing was carried out using PBMCs or T cells enriched from blood (not recorded which). These receptors were taken from a woman aged 45 to 65 who had recovered from COVID-19.

The chain uses TRBV5-6 and TRBJ1-4; no reliable D call. This CDR3 region has 14 residues. Germline loops: CDR1 SGHDT, CDR2 YYEEEE. Trimming pared 1 base from V and 4 bases from J, leaving 8 bases between. The CDR3 spells CASSLRRDNEKLFF. The CDR3 DNA reads as TGTGCCAGCAGCTTGAGACGGGATAATGAAAAACTGTTTTTT.

This clone was counted between two and nine times. This sequence joins TRBV2 and TRBJ1-4; D not resolved. V was shortened by 4 bases and J by 3 bases, with 3 bases between the two germline ends. The CDR3 runs to 12 residues. Germline lookup yields CDR1 SNHLY and CDR2 FYNNEI. The CDR3 DNA reads as TGTGCCAGCAGTGCAGCTAATGAAAAACTGTTTTTT. Its protein is CASSAANEKLFF.

This sequence joins TRBV14 and TRBJ1-6, with 7 nucleotides matching TRBD1. With 7 bases clipped from V and 8 bases from J, the junction kept 8 bases outside the gene matches. CDR3 size: 14 residues. Germline CDR1 is SGHDN and CDR2 is FVKESK. Written as DNA, the CDR3 is TGTGCCAGCACCTCGGACAGGCTATATTCACCCCTCCACTTT. Its protein product is CASTSDRLYSPLHF.

This clone was found a few times. This chain uses TRBV18 with TRBJ2-1; 8 bases match TRBD1. After removal of 8 bases from V and 4 bases from J, the junction contained 13 bases not matched to a gene. Germline V gene data show CDR1 as KGHSH and CDR2 as LQKENI. This CDR3 comprises 16 residues. The CDR3 nucleotides are TGTGCCAGCGAAGAAACAGGGGGGATATTATACAATGAGCAGTTCTTC. This gives the protein CASEETGGILYNEQFF. Variable domain in full (rest from reference TRBV18 and TRBJ2-1): NAGVMQNPRHLVRRRGQEARLRCSPMKGHSHVYWYRQLPEEGLKFMVYLQKENIIDESGMPKERFSAEFPKEGPSILRIQQVVRGDSAAYFCASEETGGILYNEQFFGPGTRLTVL.

This clone showed up many times. CDR3 coding DNA: TGCGCCAGCAGCCAAGGGGCCCCCGGGACAGGGGGGACCGGGGAGCTGTTTTTT. Protein: CASSQGAPGTGGTGELFF. The chain carries TRBV4-1 and TRBJ2-2; TRBD1 agrees at 11 bases. V lost 1 base, J lost 5 bases, and 9 bases stayed unmatched. Germline CDR1 is MGHRA and CDR2 is YSYEKL. The CDR3 covers 18 residues.

This clone came up once. The gene calls are TRBV28 and TRBJ1-6; TRBD1 matches at 9 bases. This CDR3 contains 20 residues. The ends lost 4 bases at V and 0 bases at J; junction bases unmatched: 13. The germline CDR1 and CDR2 sequences are MDHEN and SYDVKM. The CDR3 nucleotides read TGTGCCAGCAGTTCCCAATTCCGGGACAGGGCCAGCTCCTATAATTCACCCCTCCACTTT. Its protein product is CASSSQFRDRASSYNSPLHF.

This clone was recorded only once. This rearrangement joins TRBV6-2 or TRBV6-3 to TRBJ2-1; 8 bases agree with TRBD2. The CDR3 is made up of 17 amino acids. The ends lost 2 bases at V and 5 bases at J; junction bases unmatched: 11. The germline V gene encodes CDR1 MNHEY and CDR2 SVGEGT. CDR3 sequence (DNA): TGTGCCAGCAGTTACGGGCCCAGCGGGAGAGGCGACAATGAGCAGTTCTTC. Protein: CASSYGPSGRGDNEQFF.

The chain has TRBV6-1 and TRBJ1-1, with a weak D call TRBD1 (5 bases). V was pared by 3 bases and J by 4 bases, with 9 bases between. The CDR3 consists of 13 residues. Germline V gene data show CDR1 as MNHNS and CDR2 as SASEGT. CDR3 nucleotides: TGTGCCAGCAGTGATAGAAGGGGCACTGAAGCTTTCTTT. Its translation: CASSDRRGTEAFF.

The chain uses TRBV4-3 and TRBJ1-2; D remains unclear. Trimming pared 0 bases from V and 0 bases from J, leaving 8 bases between. The germline gives CDR1 LGHNA, CDR2 YSLEER. The CDR3 is 15 amino acids. Here the CDR3 reads CASSQEREANYGYTF. CDR3 sequence (DNA): TGCGCCAGCAGCCAAGAGAGAGAAGCTAACTATGGCTACACCTTC.

The chain links TRBV4-1 to TRBJ2-3; perhaps TRBD1 as D (6 bases). There are 14 residues in the CDR3. V lost 4 bases, J lost 0 bases, and 8 bases lay in between. Germline V gives CDR1 MGHRA, CDR2 YSYEKL. CDR3 bases: TGCGCCAGCAGCCCCGGGACAAGCACAGATACGCAGTATTTT. It translates to CASSPGTSTDTQYF.

The chain couples TRBV7-2 to TRBJ2-3, with 7 bases aligning to TRBD2. The CDR3 runs to 17 residues. Per germline, CDR1 SGHTA and CDR2 FQGNSA. Unmatched junction bases numbered 10, after V lost 1 base and J lost 3 bases. CDR3 sequence: CASSLVIRTGGTDTQYF. CDR3 in DNA: TGTGCCAGCAGCTTAGTCATAAGGACGGGGGGTACAGATACGCAGTATTTT.

The chain is built from TRBV6-5 and TRBJ2-7; 8 bases map to TRBD1. From germline, CDR1 is MNHEY and CDR2 SVGAGI. J gave up 3 bases and V 6 bases, and 4 bases lay outside the gene matches. This CDR3 is built from 13 residues. Here the CDR3 DNA reads TGTGCCAGCAGCCCGGGACAGGACTACGAGCAGTACTTC. It yields the protein CASSPGQDYEQYF.

V and J are TRBV30 and TRBJ2-5; 13 nucleotides agree with TRBD2. Losses at the gene ends were 4 bases for V and 4 bases for J; bases not matched to a gene: 9. This CDR3 is built from 16 residues. The germline gives CDR1 GTSNPN, CDR2 SVGIG (reference sequence). The CDR3 DNA sequence: TGTGCCTGGAAGCTAACGGGACTAGCGGGAATAGAGACCCAGTACTTC. Protein sequence: CAWKLTGLAGIETQYF. Complete variable domain (other parts from reference TRBV30 and TRBJ2-5): SQTIHQWPATLVQPVGSPLSLECTVEGTSNPNLYWYRQAAGRGLQLLFYSVGIGQISSEVPQNLSASRPQDRQFILSSKKLLLSDSGFYLCAWKLTGLAGIETQYFGPGTRLLVL.

The chain carries TRBV6-1 and TRBJ2-1; TRBD2 matches 11 bases. The CDR3 length is 16 residues. CDR1 and CDR2 (germline): MNHNS, SASEGT. The trim removed 4 bases at V and 1 base at J, leaving 3 bases unmatched. The CDR3 loop reads CASSVTSGSSYNEQFF. The CDR3 bases are TGTGCCAGCAGTGTAACTAGCGGGAGTTCCTACAATGAGCAGTTCTTC.

This sequence joins TRBV11-2 and TRBJ1-2; D not resolved. Germline V gene lookup returns CDR1 SGHAT and CDR2 FQNNGV. The CDR3 loop spans 13 amino acids. The V end was cut by 3 bases, the J end by 0 bases, with 5 bases between. In DNA form, the CDR3 reads TGTGCCAGCAGCTTTCAGGCTAACTATGGCTACACCTTC. Its translation: CASSFQANYGYTF.